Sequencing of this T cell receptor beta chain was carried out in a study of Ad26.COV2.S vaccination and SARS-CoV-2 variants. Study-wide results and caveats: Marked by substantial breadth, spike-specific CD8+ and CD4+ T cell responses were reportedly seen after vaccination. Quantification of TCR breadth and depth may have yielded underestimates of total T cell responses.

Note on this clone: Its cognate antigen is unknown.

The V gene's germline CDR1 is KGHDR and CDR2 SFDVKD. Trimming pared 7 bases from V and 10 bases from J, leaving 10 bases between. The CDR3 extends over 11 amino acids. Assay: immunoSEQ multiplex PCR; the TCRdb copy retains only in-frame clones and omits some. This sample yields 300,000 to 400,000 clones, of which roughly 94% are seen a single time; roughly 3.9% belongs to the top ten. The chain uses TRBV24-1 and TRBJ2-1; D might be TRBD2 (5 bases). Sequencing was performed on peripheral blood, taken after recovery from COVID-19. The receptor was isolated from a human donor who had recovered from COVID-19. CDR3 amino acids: CATRRGNEQFF. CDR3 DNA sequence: TGTGCCACCAGGCGAGGGAACGAGCAGTTCTTC.